One and the same sample provided the 13 T cell receptor beta chains below, sequenced in a study of read filtering for tumor transcriptome and immune sequencing. From roughly 0.4 ug of RNA, a library with molecular barcoded alpha/delta and beta/gamma adaptors was made. TCRdb redid the calling of the reads with MiXCR, one entry per CDR3 protein. The table records tens of thousands of distinct CDR3 sequences, more than 10% of them present only once. What was sequenced was a population of CD138-negative cells sorted from bone marrow. The receptor source for this set is a donor aged 40 or over with multiple myeloma.

This clonotype was seen at least ten times. V gene TRBV2 combines with J gene TRBJ2-5; D uncertain. The V gene's germline CDR1 is SNHLY and CDR2 FYNNEI. The CDR3 has 12 amino acids. The V and J ends lost 6 bases and 5 bases respectively, with 10 bases between them. CDR3 sequence (DNA): TGTGCCAGCAGACATGAAGTGGAGACCCAGTACTTC. Protein: CASRHEVETQYF.

This clonotype was counted many times. V usage is TRBV20-1 and J usage is TRBJ2-1; 13 nucleotides agree with TRBD2. Germline CDR1 DFQATT, CDR2 SNEGSKA (reference sequence). Trimming at V came to 5 bases and at J to 5 bases, leaving 9 bases not matched to a gene. The CDR3 extends over 16 amino acids. CDR3 nucleotides: TGCAGTGCTCCTCTACTAGCGGGAGGGTTCAACAATGAGCAGTTCTTC. It is translated as CSAPLLAGGFNNEQFF.

Only one count was recorded for this clonotype. Sequence at one end of the junction differs from germline and may be a read error. The chain combines TRBV7-9 with TRBJ2-1; perhaps D is TRBD1 or TRBD2 (5 bases each). Looked up from germline, CDR1 is SEHNR and CDR2 is FQNEAQ (reference sequence). The CDR3 is made up of 16 amino acids. CDR3 region: CASSLVGAGSCNEQFF. For the CDR3, the DNA is TGTGCCAGCAGCTTAGTCGGGGCAGGGTCCTGCAATGAGCAGTTCTTC.

Many counts were recorded for this clonotype. V and J are TRBV6-2 or TRBV6-3 and TRBJ2-1; D is possibly TRBD1 or TRBD2 (7 bases each). The V gene's germline CDR1 is MNHEY and CDR2 SVGEGT. Trimming cost V 2 bases and J 7 bases, with 15 bases left between them. CDR3 length: 15 residues. The CDR3 is CASSYPPGGANEQFF. The CDR3 DNA reads TGTGCCAGCAGTTACCCCCCAGGGGGGGCGAATGAGCAGTTCTTC.

This clonotype came up many times. The chain combines TRBV20-1 with TRBJ2-3, with 7 positions matching TRBD2. The CDR3 spans 14 residues. V shed 4 bases and J 2 bases; nucleotides not matched to a gene: 6. CDR1 is DFQATT and CDR2 is SNEGSKA in the germline V gene (reference sequence). The CDR3 protein is CSATSSGITDTQYF. The CDR3 nucleotides read TGCAGTGCTACCTCTAGCGGAATCACAGATACGCAGTATTTT.

This clonotype was counted only a few times. V is TRBV4-2 and J is TRBJ2-5; no clear D. V lost 0 bases and J lost 2, with 7 bases in between. The CDR3 consists of 14 residues. CDR1 and CDR2 (germline): LGHNA, YNFKEQ. The CDR3 is CASSQDGQQETQYF. The CDR3 DNA is TGTGCCAGCAGCCAAGATGGCCAGCAAGAGACCCAGTACTTC.

This clonotype appeared many times. J is TRBJ2-5 and V is TRBV29-1, with D perhaps TRBD2 (5 bases). The CDR3 is 14 residues long. Between the trimmed V and J ends, which lost 0 bases and 1 base, there was a span of 9 bases. Germline CDR1 is SQVTM and CDR2 is ANQGSEA. Here the CDR3 reads CSVEDARGQETQYF. The DNA of the CDR3 is TGCAGCGTTGAAGATGCACGGGGCCAAGAGACCCAGTACTTC. The whole variable domain, remainder taken from reference TRBV29-1 and TRBJ2-5, is SAVISQKPSRDICQRGTSLTIQCQVDSQVTMMFWYRQQPGQSLTLIATANQGSEATYESGFVIDKFPISRPNLTFSTLTVSNMSPEDSSIYLCSVEDARGQETQYFGPGTRLLVL.

This clonotype came up many times. The CDR3 region is CSVRGDRGKQETQYF. In DNA, the CDR3 is TGCAGCGTCAGGGGGGACAGGGGGAAGCAAGAGACCCAGTACTTC. V usage is TRBV29-1 and J usage is TRBJ2-5; the match to TRBD1 covers 11 bases. CDR3 length: 15 residues. V shed 6 bases and J 2 bases; nucleotides not matched to a gene: 8. In germline, CDR1 is SQVTM, CDR2 ANQGSEA. The whole variable domain, filled in from reference TRBV29-1 and TRBJ2-5, reads SAVISQKPSRDICQRGTSLTIQCQVDSQVTMMFWYRQQPGQSLTLIATANQGSEATYESGFVIDKFPISRPNLTFSTLTVSNMSPEDSSIYLCSVRGDRGKQETQYFGPGTRLLVL.

This clonotype has at least ten counts. The rearrangement uses TRBV3-1 and TRBJ2-1; D is perhaps TRBD1 (6 bases). V was shortened by 4 bases and J by 4 bases, with 11 bases between the two germline ends. The CDR3 runs 14 residues. Germline V gene lookup returns CDR1 LGHDT and CDR2 YNNKEL (reference sequence). CDR3 coding DNA: TGTGCCAGCAGCCCAAACAGGGCGTACAATGAGCAGTTCTTC. It is translated as CASSPNRAYNEQFF.

This clonotype was counted ten times or more. The chain recombines TRBV3-1 with TRBJ1-5, with D unclear. The V end was cut by 0 bases, the J end by 4 bases, with 7 bases between. Germline values: CDR1 LGHDT, CDR2 YNNKEL (reference sequence). This CDR3 is built from 14 residues. The CDR3 reads CASSQDIGNQPQHF. CDR3 bases: TGTGCCAGCAGCCAAGATATAGGGAATCAGCCCCAGCATTTT.

Turning to this clonotype: A far larger clone differs by one base, so this is likely a read error. The gene calls are TRBV6-1 and TRBJ2-1; no clear D. Per the germline V gene, CDR1 is MNHNS and CDR2 is SASEGT. The CDR3 spans 15 residues. The CDR3 nucleotides read TGTGCCAGCAGTTATGCAGGCACGACGTTTAATGTGCAGTTCTTC. Protein product: CASSYAGTTFNVQFF.

This clonotype was seen many times. The J gene is TRBJ2-3, the V gene TRBV20-1; weak D call: TRBD2 (6 bases). The CDR3 is 13 amino acids. Germline V gene data show CDR1 as DFQATT and CDR2 as SNEGSKA (reference sequence). V dropped 4 bases and J dropped 1 base, with 9 bases sitting between them. CDR3 in amino acids: CSATPSGTDTQYF. The CDR3, as DNA: TGCAGTGCTACTCCTAGCGGCACAGATACGCAGTATTTT.

This clonotype was detected many times. The chain joins TRBV2 to TRBJ2-7; D ambiguous. Germline assignment: CDR1 SNHLY and CDR2 FYNNEI. The CDR3 contains 15 residues. Trimming removed 0 bases at V and 1 base at J, with 10 bases between. The CDR3 sequence is CASSEAQWSSYEQYF. In DNA, the CDR3 is TGTGCCAGCAGTGAAGCGCAGTGGTCTTCCTACGAGCAGTACTTC.